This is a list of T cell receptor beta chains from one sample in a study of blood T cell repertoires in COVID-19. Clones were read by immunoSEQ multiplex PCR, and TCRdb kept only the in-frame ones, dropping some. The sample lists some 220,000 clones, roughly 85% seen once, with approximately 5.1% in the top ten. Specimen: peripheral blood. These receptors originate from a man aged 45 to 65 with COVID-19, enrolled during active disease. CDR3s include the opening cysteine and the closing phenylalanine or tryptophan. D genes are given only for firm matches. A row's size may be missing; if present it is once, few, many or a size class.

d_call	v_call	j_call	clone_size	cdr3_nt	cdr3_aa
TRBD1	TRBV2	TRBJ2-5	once	TGTGCCAGCAGTGATTATCGGACAGGGGGAAAAGAGACCCAGTACTTC	CASSDYRTGGKETQYF
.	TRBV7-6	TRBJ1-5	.	TGTGCCAGCAGCTTAAACAGGGACCAGCCCCAGCATTTT	CASSLNRDQPQHF
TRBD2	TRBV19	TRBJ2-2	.	TGTGCCAGTAGTATATTACTTCGGGCTAGCGGGGGGCATTGGGCCGGGGAGCTGTTTTTT	CASSILLRASGGHWAGELFF
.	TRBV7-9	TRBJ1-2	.	TGTGCCAGCAGCTTGGAGCAATGGGGGGGAGCCTACACCTTC	CASSLEQWGGAYTF
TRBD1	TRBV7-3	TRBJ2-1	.	TGTGCCAGCAGCTACCGGGACAGGCTGGACAATGAGCAGTTCTTC	CASSYRDRLDNEQFF
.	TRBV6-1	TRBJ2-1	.	TGTGCCAGCAGTGAAGCCGCAGGGTGGATAGATGAGCAGTTCTTC	CASSEAAGWIDEQFF
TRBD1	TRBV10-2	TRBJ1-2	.	TGCGCCAGCGACGGGACAGGGGTCCTCGGAGGGGGCTACACCTTC	CASDGTGVLGGGYTF
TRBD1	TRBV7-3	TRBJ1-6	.	TGTGCCAGCAGCTGGACAGGGGTGAATTCACCCCTCCACTTT	CASSWTGVNSPLHF
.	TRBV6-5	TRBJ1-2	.	TGTGCCAGCCCAACAAATTCTAACTATGGCTACACCTTC	CASPTNSNYGYTF
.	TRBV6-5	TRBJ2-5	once	TGTGCCAGCCTAGGGCCCCTAAGGGGGACCCAGTACTTC	CASLGPLRGTQYF
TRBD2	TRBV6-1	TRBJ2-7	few	TGTGCCAGCAGTGAAGCGGGCGGGGGGGCCTCCTACGAGCAGTACTTC	CASSEAGGGASYEQYF
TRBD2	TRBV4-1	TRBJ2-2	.	TGCGCCAGCAGCCAAGCTTTGCGGGGGGGCCGTCGGGACACCGGGGAGCTGTTTTTT	CASSQALRGGRRDTGELFF
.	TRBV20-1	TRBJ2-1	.	TGCAGTGCTAGTGGGCAGCTAGGGGACAATGAGCAGTTCTTC	CSASGQLGDNEQFF
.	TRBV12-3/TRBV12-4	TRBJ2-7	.	TGTGCCAGCAGCCTCCGGGACAAGTACGAGCAGTACTTC	CASSLRDKYEQYF
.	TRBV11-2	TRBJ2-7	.	TGTGCCAGCATCGGGGTCGGCGGCTACGAGCAGTACTTC	CASIGVGGYEQYF
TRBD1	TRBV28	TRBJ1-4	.	TGTGCCATTTCGGATCCACCCGGGACAGGGGCCAACGAAAAACTGTTTTTT	CAISDPPGTGANEKLFF
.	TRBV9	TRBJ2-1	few	TGTGCCAGCAGCGGGTCAGGTTCGGGGTCCTACAATGAGCAGTTCTTC	CASSGSGSGSYNEQFF
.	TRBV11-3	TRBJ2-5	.	TGTGCCAGCAGCTTAGAGGGCAGTATAGGGACCCAGTACTTC	CASSLEGSIGTQYF
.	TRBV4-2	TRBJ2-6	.	TGTGCCAGCAGCCCAGCAGGGGCCGCGGGGGCCAACGTCCTGACTTTC	CASSPAGAAGANVLTF
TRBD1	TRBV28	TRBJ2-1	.	TGTGCCAGCAGTTCAGGCCGGGACAGGGAGTACAATGAGCAGTTCTTC	CASSSGRDREYNEQFF
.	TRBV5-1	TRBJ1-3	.	TGCGCCAGCAAAAAGACCCCACCGGAGTTCACCATATATTTT	CASKKTPPEFTIYF
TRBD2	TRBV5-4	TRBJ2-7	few	TGTGCCAGCAGCCGAACTAGCGGGGGGGCTTACGAGCAGTACTTC	CASSRTSGGAYEQYF
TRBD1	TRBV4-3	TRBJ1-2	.	TGCGCCAGCAGCCAAGATGGACAGGGGGCGTCTGGCTACACCTTC	CASSQDGQGASGYTF
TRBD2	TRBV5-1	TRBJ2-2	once	TGCGCCAGCGCGGGGACTAGCACGACCGGGGAGCTGTTTTTT	CASAGTSTTGELFF
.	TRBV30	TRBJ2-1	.	TGTGCCTGGCTGTGGGGGGGCACCTGGCAGTTCTTC	CAWLWGGTWQFF
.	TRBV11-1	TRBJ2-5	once	TGTGCCAGCAACATGGCGGACACGACACAAGAGACCCAGTACTTC	CASNMADTTQETQYF
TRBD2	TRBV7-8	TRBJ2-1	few	TGTGCCAGCAGTGGCCCGGAGTGGGGGGGCAATGAGCAGTTCTTC	CASSGPEWGGNEQFF
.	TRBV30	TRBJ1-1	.	TGTGGGGGGGTGAACACTGAAGCTTTCTTT	CGGVNTEAFF
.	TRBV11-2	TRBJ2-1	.	TGTGCCAGCAGCTTATCCGGGACATCCCCCTACAATGAGCAGTTCTTC	CASSLSGTSPYNEQFF
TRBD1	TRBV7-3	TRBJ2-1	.	TGTGCCAGCAGCTTATCCCAGGGGGCGGGAAATGAGCAGTTCTTC	CASSLSQGAGNEQFF
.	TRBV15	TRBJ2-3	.	TGTGCCACCAGCAGAAATCCGGGCCAAGGGGGGGCAGATACGCAGTATTTT	CATSRNPGQGGADTQYF
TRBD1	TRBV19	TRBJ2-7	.	TGTGCCAGTAGTCTCCGGGACAGCTCCTACGAGCAGTACTTC	CASSLRDSSYEQYF
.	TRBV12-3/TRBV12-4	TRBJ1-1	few	TGTGCCAGCAGTTTGGGCATGAACACTGAAGCTTTCTTT	CASSLGMNTEAFF
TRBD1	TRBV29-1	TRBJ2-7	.	TGCAGCATCCAAACAGGGGTAAGATCCTACGAGCAGTACTTC	CSIQTGVRSYEQYF
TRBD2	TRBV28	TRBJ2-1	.	TGTGCCAGCAGTTTACTGGGGGGGAATGAGCAGTTCTTC	CASSLLGGNEQFF
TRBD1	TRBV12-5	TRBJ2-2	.	TGTGCTAGTGGTTTGGCCAACAGGGGGCTGAACACCGGGGAGCTGTTTTTT	CASGLANRGLNTGELFF
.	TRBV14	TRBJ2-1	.	TGTGCCAGCAGCCAAGGTCGGGGGAGGCTGAATAATGAGCAGTTCTTC	CASSQGRGRLNNEQFF
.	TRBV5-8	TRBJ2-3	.	TGTGCCAGCAGCTTGCGGATTTCCCTAGGCACAGATACGCAGTATTTT	CASSLRISLGTDTQYF
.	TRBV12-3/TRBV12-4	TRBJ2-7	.	TGTGCCAGCAGTTCCCGTTACGAGCAGTACTTC	CASSSRYEQYF
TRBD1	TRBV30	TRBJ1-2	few	TGTGCCTGGAACCTCGGGACAGCGGCGGAAGGCTACACCTTC	CAWNLGTAAEGYTF
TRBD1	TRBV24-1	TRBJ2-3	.	TGTGCCACCAGTGATCCTGGGGACAGGGCCACAGATACGCAGTATTTT	CATSDPGDRATDTQYF
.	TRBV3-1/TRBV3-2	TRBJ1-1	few	TGTGCCAGCAGCCAAGTTCAGAACACTGAAGCTTTCTTT	CASSQVQNTEAFF